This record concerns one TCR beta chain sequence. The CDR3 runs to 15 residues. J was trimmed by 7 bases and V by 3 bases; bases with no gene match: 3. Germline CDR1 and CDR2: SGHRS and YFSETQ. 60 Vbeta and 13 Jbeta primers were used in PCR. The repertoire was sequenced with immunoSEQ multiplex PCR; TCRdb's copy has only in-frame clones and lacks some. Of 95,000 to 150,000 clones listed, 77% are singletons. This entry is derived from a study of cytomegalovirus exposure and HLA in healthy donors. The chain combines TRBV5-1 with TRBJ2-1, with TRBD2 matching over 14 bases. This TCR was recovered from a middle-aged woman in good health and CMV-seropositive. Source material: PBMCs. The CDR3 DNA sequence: TGCGCCAGCAGCTCGGGACTAGCGGGAGAAAATGAGCAGTTCTTC. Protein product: CASSSGLAGENEQFF.